The 11 T cell receptor beta chains below were found in one sample sequenced in a study of blood T cell repertoires in COVID-19 (dated by TCRdb to 2019 to 2021). Library preparation used the immunoSEQ multiplex PCR assay. TCRdb took this table from immuneACCESS and kept in-frame rearrangements with V and J called. Such tables lack part of the clones; where checked against another copy, unresolved V genes explain under half of the gap, and the rest is unexplained. The sample has a few hundred thousand clones on record, 80% to 90% of them singletons. Together, the top ten hold less than 1.2% of the sample. Sequencing was performed on PBMCs or T cells enriched from blood (not recorded which). These receptor sequences come from a man aged 18 to 35 who had recovered from COVID-19.

Here the CDR3 DNA reads TGTGCCAGTAGTATCCCTTTATATAGGACAGGGGGCATGAACTATGGCTACACCTTC. Its protein is CASSIPLYRTGGMNYGYTF. J is TRBJ1-2 and V is TRBV19, with 11 bases fitting TRBD1. The CDR3 runs 19 residues. The J segment lost 2 bases and the V segment lost 3 bases, leaving 14 bases of the junction unmatched. Germline V CDR1 and CDR2: LNHDA, SQIVND (reference sequence).

Written as DNA, the CDR3 is TGTGCCAGCAGTGCCCAGGGACAGGGCTGGAACACTGAAGCTTTCTTT. Translated: CASSAQGQGWNTEAFF. This rearrangement joins TRBV2 to TRBJ1-1; 9 nucleotides match TRBD1. CDR1 and CDR2 (germline): SNHLY, FYNNEI. Trimming took 4 bases from V and 1 from J; bases not matched to a gene: 7. The CDR3 spans 16 residues.

This rearrangement joins TRBV7-8 to TRBJ1-5; 7 nucleotides align to TRBD1. The CDR3 runs 15 residues. Trimming cost V 5 bases and J 1 base; bases outside gene matches: 5. Germline V gene lookup returns CDR1 SGHVS and CDR2 FQNEAQ. In DNA, the CDR3 is TGTGCCAGCAGCCTACAGGGGCGCAGCAATCAGCCCCAGCATTTT. This translates into CASSLQGRSNQPQHF.

This chain links TRBV4-2 with TRBJ2-2; weak D call: TRBD2 (5 bases). With 0 bases removed from V and 4 bases from J, the gap between germline ends came to 12 bases. Germline values: CDR1 LGHNA, CDR2 YNFKEQ. The CDR3 runs to 16 residues. In DNA form, the CDR3 reads TGTGCCAGCAGCCAAGATCAAGGACTCTCCACCGGGGAGCTGTTTTTT. Encoded protein: CASSQDQGLSTGELFF.

With regard to this clone: Other nucleotide sequences in the sample specify the same CDR3. V is TRBV18 and J is TRBJ2-7; weak D call: TRBD1 (6 bases). The V and J ends lost 3 bases and 5 bases respectively, with 8 bases between them. Germline CDR1 reads KGHSH; CDR2 reads LQKENI. This CDR3 is 12 amino acids long. CDR3 sequence (DNA): TGTGCCAGCTCACCTTCAGGGGACGAGCAGTACTTC. Its translation: CASSPSGDEQYF. Complete variable domain (other parts from reference TRBV18 and TRBJ2-7): NAGVMQNPRHLVRRRGQEARLRCSPMKGHSHVYWYRQLPEEGLKFMVYLQKENIIDESGMPKERFSAEFPKEGPSILRIQQVVRGDSAAYFCASSPSGDEQYFGPGTRLTVT.

The chain uses TRBV3-1 (or the pseudogene TRBV3-2) and TRBJ2-7, with D unresolved. CDR1 and CDR2 (germline): LGHDT, YNNKEL (reference sequence). The CDR3 loop spans 12 amino acids. V lost 4 bases and J 2 bases, leaving 6 bases between the germline ends. The CDR3 is CASSLSPYEQYF. As DNA, the CDR3 is TGTGCCAGCAGCCTAAGCCCCTACGAGCAGTACTTC.

The chain carries TRBV7-3 and TRBJ2-3; tentative D call: TRBD2 (6 bases). V lost 5 bases and J 0 bases, leaving 12 bases between the germline ends. Germline CDR1 SGHTA, CDR2 FQGTGA. The CDR3 runs to 15 residues. DNA for the CDR3: TGTGCCAGCAGCCCCCGCGGGGCTAGCACAGATACGCAGTATTTT. It is translated as CASSPRGASTDTQYF.

The genes are TRBV27 and TRBJ2-7; D remains ambiguous. Per the germline V gene, CDR1 is MNHEY and CDR2 is SMNVEV (reference sequence). The V end was cut by 6 bases, the J end by 0 bases, with 9 bases between. This CDR3 spans 13 amino acids. The CDR3 DNA sequence: TGTGCCAGCAGCAGCGCCAACTCCTACGAGCAGTACTTC. Its protein product is CASSSANSYEQYF.

The CDR3 spells CASSPTTGTGTEAFF. DNA for the CDR3: TGTGCCAGCAGCCCGACCACAGGGACGGGGACTGAAGCTTTCTTT. The V and J genes are TRBV9 and TRBJ1-1, with D tentatively TRBD1 (6 bases). Germline assignment: CDR1 SGDLS and CDR2 YYNGEE. The length of the CDR3 is 15 residues. V lost 4 bases, J lost 5 bases, and 18 bases lay in between.

This clone was detected once. This chain connects TRBV5-5 to TRBJ1-1; no definite D call. Deletions cut 2 bases from V and 1 base from J, with 9 bases between. Germline V lookup: CDR1 SGHKS, CDR2 YYEKEE (reference sequence). The CDR3 is 14 residues long. DNA for the CDR3: TGTGCCAGCAGCTTAAGTTCGGGGAACACTGAAGCTTTCTTT. It is translated as CASSLSSGNTEAFF.

The chain uses TRBV24-1 and TRBJ2-5; 8 bases match TRBD2. V shed 4 bases, J shed 5 bases, and the junction held 5 bases outside the gene matches. This CDR3 is 14 amino acids long. Germline values: CDR1 KGHDR, CDR2 SFDVKD. This chain's CDR3 is CATSEGLDDETQYF. In nucleotides, the CDR3 is TGTGCCACCAGTGAGGGACTAGACGACGAGACCCAGTACTTC.